Following are 21 T cell receptor beta chains from one sample sequenced in a study of blood T cell repertoires in COVID-19. The table came from immunoSEQ multiplex PCR; TCRdb's copy has only in-frame clones and leaves some out. The repertoire includes 40,000 or so clones, about 90% of them detected once, and around 14% sits in the top ten. The sequenced material came from peripheral blood. These TCRs come from a woman between 25 and 40 years old in a cohort sampled during active COVID-19.

This chain connects TRBV4-2 to TRBJ2-7, with 7 nucleotides matching TRBD2. The trim removed 0 bases at V and 5 bases at J, leaving 7 bases unmatched. The CDR3 totals 15 residues. The germline CDR1 and CDR2 sequences are LGHNA and YNFKEQ. CDR3 sequence (DNA): TGTGCCAGCAGCCAAGAGGTGGGAGGGAGGGACGAGCAGTACTTC. It codes for CASSQEVGGRDEQYF.

This chain joins TRBV11-2 and TRBJ1-4; 7 positions agree with TRBD1. The V gene end was trimmed by 6 bases and the J gene end by 2 bases; junction bases not matched to a gene: 15. The CDR3 runs 18 residues. CDR1 is SGHAT and CDR2 is FQNNGV in the germline V gene. CDR3 sequence: CASSSLSQGIGTNEKLFF. As DNA, the CDR3 is TGTGCCAGCAGTTCCCTTTCACAGGGGATTGGGACTAATGAAAAACTGTTTTTT.

The chain couples TRBV5-4 to TRBJ2-1; 16 bases match TRBD2. Germline-derived CDR1 and CDR2 are SGHNT and YYREEE (reference sequence). The CDR3 consists of 20 residues. V dropped 0 bases and J dropped 7; count of bases not matched to a gene: 13. The chain's CDR3 is CASSLEGLAGGPRAKNEQFF. DNA of the CDR3: TGTGCCAGCAGCTTGGAGGGACTAGCGGGAGGGCCCCGCGCGAAGAATGAGCAGTTCTTC.

This rearrangement joins TRBV12-3 or TRBV12-4 to TRBJ2-7; D is perhaps TRBD1 (6 bases). The CDR3 has 13 residues. With 3 bases removed from V and 3 bases from J, the gap between germline ends came to 9 bases. The CDR3 DNA is TGTGCCAGCAGTTTGGGGACACACTACGAGCAGTACTTC. It specifies CASSLGTHYEQYF.

J is TRBJ2-5 and V is TRBV6-2 or TRBV6-3; 10 bases line up with TRBD2. Looked up from germline, CDR1 is MNHEY and CDR2 is SVGEGT. This CDR3 contains 17 residues. V trimming: 4 bases; J trimming: 2 bases; junction bases outside the gene matches: 10. DNA for the CDR3: TGTGCCAGCAGTTCGTTTTTAGCGGGAGGAGTACAAGAGACCCAGTACTTC. As protein: CASSSFLAGGVQETQYF.

This chain uses TRBV6-5 with TRBJ2-1; no clear D gene. The V gene lost 0 bases and the J gene lost 3 bases, with 3 bases spanning the gap. Germline V CDR1 and CDR2: MNHEY, SVGAGI. CDR3 length equals 13 residues. The CDR3 is CASSYSSYNEQFF. The CDR3 DNA reads TGTGCCAGCAGTTACTCGAGCTACAATGAGCAGTTCTTC.

V is TRBV30 and J is TRBJ2-5; weak D call: TRBD2 (6 bases). Germline loops: CDR1 GTSNPN, CDR2 SVGIG (reference sequence). Trimming shortened V by 5 bases and J by 5 bases, and 12 bases separated the two germline ends. This CDR3 region has 12 residues. The CDR3 sequence: CAWGPRGETQYF. For the CDR3, the DNA is TGTGCCTGGGGTCCACGGGGGGAGACCCAGTACTTC.

V usage is TRBV3-1 (or the pseudogene TRBV3-2) and J usage is TRBJ2-5, with 7 bases lining up with TRBD2. The V segment lost 3 bases and the J segment 0 bases; nucleotides outside the gene matches: 7. CDR3 length: 16 amino acids. Per germline, CDR1 LGHDT and CDR2 YNNKEL (reference sequence). CDR3 protein: CASSQGWGTNQETQYF. CDR3 DNA: TGTGCCAGCAGCCAGGGCTGGGGGACTAACCAAGAGACCCAGTACTTC.

The chain uses TRBV5-6 and TRBJ2-7; 7 nucleotides match TRBD1. CDR1 and CDR2 (germline): SGHDT, YYEEEE. J was trimmed by 7 bases and V by 6 bases; bases with no gene match: 16. The length of the CDR3 is 15 residues. CDR3 coding DNA: TGTGCCAGCACCCTCAACCCAGCAGGGGGTGGGGAGCAGTACTTC. It codes for CASTLNPAGGGEQYF.

The genes are TRBV6-2 or TRBV6-3 and TRBJ2-7; 13 bases match TRBD2. Trimming removed 6 bases from V and 0 bases from J; junction bases left unmatched: 11. This CDR3 has 18 residues. Germline V CDR1 and CDR2: MNHEY, SVGEGT. CDR3 bases: TGTGCCAGCAGCTGGGGACTAGCGGGACGGGCAAGCTCCTACGAGCAGTACTTC. Translation: CASSWGLAGRASSYEQYF.

This rearrangement joins TRBV19 to TRBJ1-6; possible D gene TRBD1, 5 bases. The CDR3 is 14 residues long. The V gene lost 4 bases and the J gene lost 8 bases, with 12 bases spanning the gap. CDR1 is LNHDA, CDR2 SQIVND, per germline (reference sequence). The CDR3 sequence is CASSNQGRDSPLHF. The CDR3 bases are TGTGCCAGTAGTAACCAGGGCCGGGATTCACCCCTCCACTTT.

There are a few counts of this clone. V is TRBV5-1 and J is TRBJ1-6; no clear D. This CDR3 contains 15 residues. V lost 0 bases to trimming and J lost 5 bases, with 9 bases between them. Per the germline V gene, CDR1 is SGHRS and CDR2 is YFSETQ. CDR3 nucleotides: TGCGCCAGCAGCTTGGCGGGCGGGGATAATTCACCCCTCCACTTT. This gives the protein CASSLAGGDNSPLHF. Using reference TRBV5-1 and TRBJ1-6 for the parts outside the CDR3, the full variable domain is KAGVTQTPRYLIKTRGQQVTLSCSPISGHRSVSWYQQTPGQGLQFLFEYFSETQRNKGNFPGRFSGRQFSNSRSEMNVSTLELGDSALYLCASSLAGGDNSPLHFGNGTRLTVT.

The chain recombines TRBV24-1 with TRBJ1-5; D is perhaps TRBD1 (6 bases). Germline V lookup: CDR1 KGHDR, CDR2 SFDVKD. The ends were cut back, 5 bases at V and 6 bases at J, with 16 bases in the middle. The CDR3 is 15 residues long. CDR3 DNA: TGTGCCACCAGTGCCTCCGCCGCGGGGGCTCAGCCCCAGCATTTT. Its protein product is CATSASAAGAQPQHF.

This chain connects TRBV2 to TRBJ2-7; 7 nucleotides align to TRBD2. V lost 8 bases and J lost 10; bases outside the gene matches: 11. CDR3 length equals 12 residues. CDR1 SNHLY and CDR2 FYNNEI come from the germline V gene. CDR3 in DNA: TGTGCCAGCGAACTAGCGACCACCGGACAGTACTTC. It encodes CASELATTGQYF.

The chain employs TRBV11-3 and TRBJ2-7; 11 bases agree with TRBD2. Germline CDR1 SGHNT, CDR2 YENEEA. Trimming took 4 bases from V and 3 from J; bases not matched to a gene: 5. The CDR3 loop spans 15 amino acids. As DNA, the CDR3 is TGTGCCAGCAGCTCATTAGCGGGAGGGAACTACGAGCAGTACTTC. Amino acids: CASSSLAGGNYEQYF.

The chain combines TRBV7-9 with TRBJ1-2; possible D gene TRBD1, 5 bases. The germline CDR1 and CDR2 sequences are SEHNR and FQNEAQ (reference sequence). CDR3 length equals 17 residues. Between the trimmed V and J ends, which lost 5 bases and 0 bases, there was a span of 19 bases. CDR3 sequence reads: CASSALFKGVANYGYTF. CDR3 DNA: TGTGCCAGCAGCGCTCTGTTTAAAGGGGTCGCTAACTATGGCTACACCTTC. Full variable domain (rest looked up from reference TRBV7-9 and TRBJ1-2): DTGVSQNPRHKITKRGQNVTFRCDPISEHNRLYWYRQTLGQGPEFLTYFQNEAQLEKSRLLSDRFSAERPKGSFSTLEIQRTEQGDSAMYLCASSALFKGVANYGYTFGSGTRLTVV.

The chain couples TRBV20-1 to TRBJ2-3; the match to TRBD1 covers 7 bases. V was clipped by 3 bases and J by 2 bases; unmatched bases: 5. Germline CDR1 and CDR2: DFQATT and SNEGSKA (reference sequence). CDR3 length equals 14 residues. The CDR3 DNA is TGCAGTGCTAGTACGGGACAGCACACAGATACGCAGTATTTT. Its protein is CSASTGQHTDTQYF.

CDR3 in DNA: TGTGCCAGCAGTACTAGCGGGTCTCACAATGAGCAGTTCTTC. It yields the protein CASSTSGSHNEQFF. The chain combines TRBV7-6 with TRBJ2-1; TRBD2 matches at 9 bases. There are 14 residues in the CDR3. Germline loops: CDR1 SGHVS, CDR2 FNYEAQ. V lost 6 bases and J lost 5; bases outside the gene matches: 5.

V usage is TRBV6-5 and J usage is TRBJ2-5, with D tentatively TRBD2 (6 bases). The CDR3 runs 15 residues. Trimming removed 2 bases at V and 2 bases at J, with 12 bases between. The V gene's germline CDR1 is MNHEY and CDR2 SVGAGI. CDR3 sequence: CASSYGPGLQETQYF. In nucleotides, the CDR3 is TGTGCCAGCAGTTACGGGCCGGGACTTCAAGAGACCCAGTACTTC.

The V and J genes are TRBV7-9 and TRBJ1-1, with D possibly being TRBD1 (6 bases). V lost 6 bases to trimming and J lost 1 base, with 12 bases between them. This CDR3 is 14 amino acids long. CDR1 is SEHNR, CDR2 FQNEAQ, per germline (reference sequence). The CDR3 loop reads CASRATGQNTEAFF. Written as DNA, the CDR3 is TGTGCCAGCAGGGCGACAGGTCAGAACACTGAAGCTTTCTTT.

The chain has TRBV15 and TRBJ1-1; D might be TRBD1 (5 bases). Germline V gene lookup returns CDR1 LNHNV and CDR2 YYDKDF (reference sequence). Trimming cost V 2 bases and J 5 bases, with 9 bases left between them. CDR3 length: 13 amino acids. CDR3 DNA sequence: TGTGCCACCAGCAGAAAAGGGGATACTGAAGCTTTCTTT. Translation: CATSRKGDTEAFF.